The clone carrying this TCR beta chain occurred a few times. Its target is not known. CDR1 and CDR2 from the germline V gene are LGHNT and FRNRAP. V was pared by 3 bases and J by 4 bases, with 10 bases between. The length of the CDR3 is 14 residues. From the 5' RACE reads, TCRdb called clonotypes with MiXCR, one entry per CDR3 protein. The sample holds approximately 250,000 distinct CDR3 sequences, just over 15% seen once. This entry is derived from a study of T-cell memory formation after mild COVID-19. Study-level findings and limits: The study detected some responding clones in pre-infection memory, suggesting cross-reactive memory joined.

The sequence was collected from an adult woman who had mild COVID-19 (a few samples of this study predate the infection). Cell type and time point are not known. V gene TRBV12-5 combines with J gene TRBJ2-1; no firm D call. Specimen: PBMCs or a T cell subset sorted from them (not recorded which). The CDR3 DNA reads as TGTGCTAGTGGTTTTGGTGACGGGTACAATGAGCAGTTCTTC. Encoded protein: CASGFGDGYNEQFF.